Listed below are T cell receptor beta chains from one sample, sequenced in a study of blood T cell repertoires in COVID-19. Only in-frame clones appear in the TCRdb table, and some are missing; sequencing was by immunoSEQ multiplex PCR. The table records about 190,000 clones, more than 70% of them present only once. The sample consisted of peripheral blood. The receptors were sampled from a woman of 80 years or more with active or convalescent COVID-19. Each CDR3 is given with its conserved first and last residue. Fields, in order: clone size, J gene, V gene, D gene, CDR3 DNA, CDR3 protein. A D gene is named only where the DNA matches it firmly. For some rows the clone size is stated as once, few or many, or as a class when expanded; others skip it.

. | TRBJ1-1 | TRBV28 | TRBD1 | TGTGCCAGCAGTGCGAGGGACAGACCGGCTTTCTTT | CASSARDRPAFF
. | TRBJ2-1 | TRBV2 | TRBD1 | TGTGCCAGCAGTACAACATTCGGGACAGGGAGAAGGAATGAGCAGTTCTTC | CASSTTFGTGRRNEQFF
once | TRBJ1-1 | TRBV28 | . | TGTGCCAGCAGTTTACTTAACACCGGGGGAATGAACACTGAAGCTTTCTTT | CASSLLNTGGMNTEAFF
few | TRBJ1-1 | TRBV18 | TRBD1 | TGTGCCAGCTCACCTCTAGGACAGGGGGCTTTCTTT | CASSPLGQGAFF
. | TRBJ1-2 | TRBV7-2 | . | TGTGCCAGCAGCCCAAACGAAGGACATTCGAAGGACACCTTC | CASSPNEGHSKDTF
. | TRBJ2-5 | TRBV28 | TRBD2 | TGTGCCAGCAGTTTAGCGGGGGGAACCCAAGAGACCCAGTACTTC | CASSLAGGTQETQYF
. | TRBJ2-7 | TRBV4-2 | TRBD2 | TGTGCCAGCAGCCCAAGAGCGGGGGGGCCCTCACCGTTGGAGCAGTACTTC | CASSPRAGGPSPLEQYF
. | TRBJ1-4 | TRBV5-5 | . | TGTGCCAGCAGCCCCCCCGCGGGGAGGGCAACTAATGAAAAACTGTTTTTT | CASSPPAGRATNEKLFF
. | TRBJ1-1 | TRBV6-6 | . | TGTGCCAGCAGTTACGCCGGGGGGGCTGAAGCTTTCTTT | CASSYAGGAEAFF
. | TRBJ1-1 | TRBV6-4 | . | TGTGCCAGCAGTTACGACAGACACACTGAAGCTTTCTTT | CASSYDRHTEAFF
few | TRBJ1-2 | TRBV12-1 | . | TGTGCCAGCAGCTTTGGGACAGGGGGCGTAGGCTACACCTTC | CASSFGTGGVGYTF
. | TRBJ1-2 | TRBV3-1/TRBV3-2 | . | TGTGCCAGCAGCCAAGGAGAGCAGGGGAACTATGGCTACACCTTC | CASSQGEQGNYGYTF
. | TRBJ2-1 | TRBV6-6 | TRBD2 | TGTGCCAGCAGTTCCGGGACTACCGCCTACAATGAGCAGTTCTTC | CASSSGTTAYNEQFF
. | TRBJ2-3 | TRBV9 | TRBD2 | TGTGCCAGCAGCGTTTGGGGGGGAAGCACAGATACGCAGTATTTT | CASSVWGGSTDTQYF
few | TRBJ1-6 | TRBV7-2 | TRBD1 | TGTGCCAGCAGCTTAGGGCAGGGGGGTTCACCCCTCCACTTT | CASSLGQGGSPLHF
. | TRBJ2-7 | TRBV28 | . | TGTGCCAGCAGTACTCTCGCCGGGTCCGGCGAGCAGTACTTC | CASSTLAGSGEQYF
. | TRBJ1-2 | TRBV9 | . | TGTGCCAGCAACGATCCCACAGGGTTTGGCTACACCTTC | CASNDPTGFGYTF
. | TRBJ1-4 | TRBV27 | TRBD1 | TGTGCCAGCACCGAGGGGGCAGGGGGAGGCGAAAAACTGTTTTTT | CASTEGAGGGEKLFF
. | TRBJ2-3 | TRBV5-1 | . | TGCGCCAGCAGCTTGGACCCGCTAGTTGGCGCAGATACGCAGTATTTT | CASSLDPLVGADTQYF
. | TRBJ2-1 | TRBV27 | TRBD2 | TGTGCCAGCAGACGACCTAGCGGGGGTAGCAATGAGCAGTTCTTC | CASRRPSGGSNEQFF
. | TRBJ1-2 | TRBV23-1 | TRBD1 | TGCGCCAGCAGTCAATCAAGACAGGGTCATGGCTACACCTTC | CASSQSRQGHGYTF
. | TRBJ1-2 | TRBV4-3 | . | TGCGCCAGCAGCCAAGTTGCAGGCGATCATAACTATGGCTACACCTTC | CASSQVAGDHNYGYTF
. | TRBJ2-5 | TRBV19 | . | TGTGCCAGTAGAAGGGGCGGCAACCAAGAGACCCAGTACTTC | CASRRGGNQETQYF
. | TRBJ2-7 | TRBV9 | TRBD2 | TGTGCCAGCAGCCCCTCGGGGGCTAGCGGGCACGAGCAGTACTTC | CASSPSGASGHEQYF
. | TRBJ1-1 | TRBV10-3 | . | TGTGCCATCAGTGAGGAGGTAGGTATTGAAGCTTTCTTT | CAISEEVGIEAFF
. | TRBJ1-1 | TRBV6-5 | . | TGTGCCGGATACAGGGTTTTGAACACTGAAGCTTTCTTT | CAGYRVLNTEAFF
. | TRBJ1-1 | TRBV7-9 | . | TGTGCCAGCAGCCAACCATACAGGAGTTACACTGAAGCTTTCTTT | CASSQPYRSYTEAFF
. | TRBJ1-4 | TRBV5-6 | . | TGTGCCAGCAGCTTGGGGCAGGGGTCAGGAAAACTGTTTTTT | CASSLGQGSGKLFF
. | TRBJ1-4 | TRBV4-1 | . | TGCGCCAGCAGCCTGGGGGCACTTAATGAAAAACTGTTTTTT | CASSLGALNEKLFF
. | TRBJ2-3 | TRBV27 | TRBD1 | TGTGCCAGCAGTTTAGCAGGGGGTCTTCCCATCCAGTATTTT | CASSLAGGLPIQYF
. | TRBJ2-1 | TRBV7-2 | TRBD2 | TGTGCCAGCAAAAGGACTAGCGGGGGTGAGCAGTTCTTC | CASKRTSGGEQFF
. | TRBJ1-6 | TRBV5-1 | . | TGCGCCAGCAGCTTGGCGGGTAATTCACCCCTCCACTTT | CASSLAGNSPLHF
. | TRBJ1-2 | TRBV5-1 | . | TGCGCCAGCAGCCATCGCGAGGGCGGCTATGGCTACACCTTC | CASSHREGGYGYTF
. | TRBJ2-3 | TRBV9 | TRBD2 | TGTGCCAGCAGCGTAGATGGGTCTAGCGGGGGGGCGGGCACAGATACGCAGTATTTT | CASSVDGSSGGAGTDTQYF
. | TRBJ1-5 | TRBV28 | . | TGTGCCAGCAGTTTCGGGGTCCGGAGCAATCAGCCCCAGCATTTT | CASSFGVRSNQPQHF
. | TRBJ2-2 | TRBV27 | . | TGTGCCAGCACCCAACTCGGGCAGGGTGCGGGGACCGGGGAGCTGTTTTTT | CASTQLGQGAGTGELFF
. | TRBJ1-6 | TRBV7-9 | TRBD1 | TGTGCCAGCAGCTTTTATAGGGACAGATATAATTCACCCCTCCACTTT | CASSFYRDRYNSPLHF
few | TRBJ2-7 | TRBV6-5 | TRBD1 | TGTGCCAGCGGGGGACAGGCGGACGAGCAGTACTTC | CASGGQADEQYF
. | TRBJ1-1 | TRBV4-3 | . | TGCGCCAGCAGCCAAGCGCAGGGAGGCAACACTGAAGCTTTCTTT | CASSQAQGGNTEAFF
. | TRBJ2-6 | TRBV7-9 | . | TGTGCCAGCAGCCCCCTGGGGTTGGGACACCTCTCTGGGGCCAACGTCCTGACTTTC | CASSPLGLGHLSGANVLTF
. | TRBJ1-4 | TRBV6-2/TRBV6-3 | . | TGTGCCAGCAGCGCGCCCCAGGGTTCAAGGGAAAAACTGTTTTTT | CASSAPQGSREKLFF
. | TRBJ1-1 | TRBV6-5 | . | TGTGCCAGCAGCCGACGAAAGGAGATGAACACTGAAGCTTTCTTT | CASSRRKEMNTEAFF
few | TRBJ2-7 | TRBV19 | TRBD1 | TGTGCCAGTAGCTTCCACAGGGGTGCTGGCTCCTACGAGCAGTACTTC | CASSFHRGAGSYEQYF
. | TRBJ1-6 | TRBV28 | . | TGTGCCAGCAGCACAGGACAGCCACCCCTCCACTTT | CASSTGQPPLHF
. | TRBJ2-1 | TRBV2 | . | TGTGCCAGCAGTGTCCAGACGGGTGAGCAGTTCTTC | CASSVQTGEQFF
. | TRBJ1-3 | TRBV19 | . | TGTGCCAGTAGTATCGCAGTCGTCGGGGGGAGCTCTGGAAACACCATATATTTT | CASSIAVVGGSSGNTIYF
. | TRBJ2-3 | TRBV6-5 | TRBD2 | TGTGCCAGCAGCTACGGGAGGTGGGGGGGTACAGATACGCAGTATTTT | CASSYGRWGGTDTQYF
. | TRBJ2-2 | TRBV5-6 | TRBD1 | TGTGCCAGCAGCTACACCGGGACAGCGAACACCGGGGAGCTGTTTTTT | CASSYTGTANTGELFF
. | TRBJ1-1 | TRBV7-8 | . | TGTGCCAGCAGCTTAGGAAACTACGGGTTGAACACTGAAGCTTTCTTT | CASSLGNYGLNTEAFF
. | TRBJ2-1 | TRBV3-1/TRBV3-2 | TRBD2 | TGTGCCAGCAGCCAAGCTCTGCGGGGGTACTATAATGAGCAGTTCTTC | CASSQALRGYYNEQFF
. | TRBJ2-3 | TRBV5-1 | TRBD1 | TGCGCCAGCAGCCAAGAGACCCGGGTTAGGGGGCATACGCAGTATTTT | CASSQETRVRGHTQYF